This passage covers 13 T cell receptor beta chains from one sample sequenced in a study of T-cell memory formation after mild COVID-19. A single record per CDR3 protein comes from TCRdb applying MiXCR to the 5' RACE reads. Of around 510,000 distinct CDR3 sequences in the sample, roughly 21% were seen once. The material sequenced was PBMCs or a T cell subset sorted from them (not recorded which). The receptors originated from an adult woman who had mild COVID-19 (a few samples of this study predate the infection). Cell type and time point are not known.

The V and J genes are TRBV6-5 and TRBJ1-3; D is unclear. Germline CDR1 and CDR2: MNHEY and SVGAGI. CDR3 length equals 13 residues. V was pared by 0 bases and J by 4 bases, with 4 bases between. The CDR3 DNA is TGTGCCAGCAGTTACTCCCAAGGAAACACCATATATTTT. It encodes CASSYSQGNTIYF.

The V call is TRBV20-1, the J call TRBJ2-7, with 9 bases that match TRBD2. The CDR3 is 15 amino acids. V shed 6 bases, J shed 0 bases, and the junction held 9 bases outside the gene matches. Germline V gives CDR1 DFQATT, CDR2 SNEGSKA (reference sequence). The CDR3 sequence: CSATPTSGNSYEQYF. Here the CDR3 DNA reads TGCAGTGCCACCCCGACTAGCGGAAACTCCTACGAGCAGTACTTC.

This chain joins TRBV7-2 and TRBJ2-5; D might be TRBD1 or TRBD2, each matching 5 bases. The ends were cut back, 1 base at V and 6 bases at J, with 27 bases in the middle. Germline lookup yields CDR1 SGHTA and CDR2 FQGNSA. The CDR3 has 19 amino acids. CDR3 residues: CASSLDSRGSQGRWKTQYF. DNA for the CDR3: TGTGCCAGCAGCTTAGACTCCCGGGGCTCCCAAGGACGGTGGAAGACCCAGTACTTC.

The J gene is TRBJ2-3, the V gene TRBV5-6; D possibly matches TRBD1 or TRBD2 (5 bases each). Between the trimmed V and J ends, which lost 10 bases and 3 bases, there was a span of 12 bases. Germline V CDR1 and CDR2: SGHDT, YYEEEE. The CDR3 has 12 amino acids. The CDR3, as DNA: TGTGCCGGATCTTGGGGGACAGATACGCAGTATTTT. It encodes CAGSWGTDTQYF.

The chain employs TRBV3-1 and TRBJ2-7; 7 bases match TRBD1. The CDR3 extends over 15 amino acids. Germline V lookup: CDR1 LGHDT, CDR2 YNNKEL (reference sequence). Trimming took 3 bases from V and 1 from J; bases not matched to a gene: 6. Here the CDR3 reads CASSHPQGKSYEQYF. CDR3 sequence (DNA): TGTGCCAGCAGCCATCCACAGGGGAAATCCTACGAGCAGTACTTC.

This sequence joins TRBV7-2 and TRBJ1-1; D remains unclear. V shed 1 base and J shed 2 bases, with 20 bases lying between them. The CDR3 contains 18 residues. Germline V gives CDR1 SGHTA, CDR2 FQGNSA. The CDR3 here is CASSLGSYRLRTNTEAFF. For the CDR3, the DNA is TGTGCCAGCAGCTTAGGAAGCTACCGACTCAGGACCAACACTGAAGCTTTCTTT.

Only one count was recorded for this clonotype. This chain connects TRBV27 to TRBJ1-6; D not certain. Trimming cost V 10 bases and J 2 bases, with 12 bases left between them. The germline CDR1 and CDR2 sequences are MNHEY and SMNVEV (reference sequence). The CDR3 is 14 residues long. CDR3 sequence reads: CATGGRPYNSPLHF. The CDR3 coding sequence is TGTGCCACCGGAGGACGGCCCTATAATTCACCCCTCCACTTT.

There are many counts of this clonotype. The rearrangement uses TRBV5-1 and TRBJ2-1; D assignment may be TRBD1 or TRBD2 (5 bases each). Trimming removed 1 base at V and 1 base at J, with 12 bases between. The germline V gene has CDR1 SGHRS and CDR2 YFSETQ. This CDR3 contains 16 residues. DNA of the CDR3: TGCGCCAGCAGCTTGATTGCAGGGAGTTCCTACAATGAGCAGTTCTTC. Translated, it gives CASSLIAGSSYNEQFF. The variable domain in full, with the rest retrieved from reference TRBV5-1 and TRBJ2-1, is KAGVTQTPRYLIKTRGQQVTLSCSPISGHRSVSWYQQTPGQGLQFLFEYFSETQRNKGNFPGRFSGRQFSNSRSEMNVSTLELGDSALYLCASSLIAGSSYNEQFFGPGTRLTVL.

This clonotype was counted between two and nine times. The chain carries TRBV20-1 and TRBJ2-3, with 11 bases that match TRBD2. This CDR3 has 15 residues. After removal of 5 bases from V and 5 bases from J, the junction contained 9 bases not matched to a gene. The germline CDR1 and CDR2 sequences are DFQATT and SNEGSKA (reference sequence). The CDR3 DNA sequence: TGCAGTGCTGTAAGACTAGCGGGAATTCGAGATACGCAGTATTTT. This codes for CSAVRLAGIRDTQYF.

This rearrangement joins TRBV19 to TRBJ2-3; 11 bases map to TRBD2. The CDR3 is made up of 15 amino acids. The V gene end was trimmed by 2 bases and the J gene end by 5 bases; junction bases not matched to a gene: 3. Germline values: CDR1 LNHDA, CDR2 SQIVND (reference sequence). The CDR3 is CASSILAGGEDTQYF. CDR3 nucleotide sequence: TGTGCCAGTAGTATACTAGCGGGAGGAGAAGATACGCAGTATTTT.

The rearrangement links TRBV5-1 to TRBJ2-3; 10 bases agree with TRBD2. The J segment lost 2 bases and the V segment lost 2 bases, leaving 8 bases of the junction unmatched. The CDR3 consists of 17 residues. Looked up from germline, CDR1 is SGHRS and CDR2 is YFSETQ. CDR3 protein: CASSFPLAGVITDTQYF. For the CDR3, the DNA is TGCGCCAGCAGCTTTCCCCTAGCGGGAGTGATCACAGATACGCAGTATTTT.

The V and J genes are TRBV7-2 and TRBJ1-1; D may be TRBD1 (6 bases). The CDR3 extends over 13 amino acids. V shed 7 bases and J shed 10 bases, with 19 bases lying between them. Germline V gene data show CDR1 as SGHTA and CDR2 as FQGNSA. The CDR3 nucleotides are TGTGCCAGCACCTATCTGGGGGCCCGAGGAGCTTTCTTT. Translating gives CASTYLGARGAFF.

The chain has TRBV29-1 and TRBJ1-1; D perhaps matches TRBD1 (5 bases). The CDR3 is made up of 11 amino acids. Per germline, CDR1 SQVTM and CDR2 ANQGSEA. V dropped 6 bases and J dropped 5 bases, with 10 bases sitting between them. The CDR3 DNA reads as TGCAGCGTCCAGGGTAGGACTGAAGCTTTCTTT. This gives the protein CSVQGRTEAFF.